The 28 T cell receptor beta chains below were found in one sample sequenced in a study of shared clonotypes between healthy human individuals. The data were produced by immunoSEQ multiplex PCR, yet TCRdb's version contains in-frame clones alone and is incomplete. The sample contains 550,000 to 650,000 clones, about 96% of which appear only once. Selected positively for CCR7 and CD45RO-negative, naive CD8 cells excluded terminally differentiated effector memory CD45RA+ cells. The sequenced material came from naive CD8+ T cells sorted from blood. The source of these receptors is a woman aged 30 to 39 in good health.

The chain links TRBV19 to TRBJ2-1, with 10 bases that match TRBD2. The CDR3 loop spans 13 amino acids. The germline CDR1 and CDR2 sequences are LNHDA and SQIVND (reference sequence). Trimming removed 5 bases from V and 10 bases from J; junction bases left unmatched: 5. CDR3 sequence reads: CASSPLSGGEQFF. DNA for the CDR3: TGTGCCAGTAGTCCCCTTAGCGGGGGGGAGCAGTTCTTC.

The V call is TRBV10-3, the J call TRBJ1-2, with a weak D call TRBD1 (6 bases). CDR1 ENHRY and CDR2 SYGVKD come from the germline V gene. This CDR3 contains 13 residues. V shed 0 bases and J shed 10 bases, with 12 bases lying between them. The CDR3 DNA follows: TGTGCCATCAGTGAGTCGAGGTCAGGGGACTACACCTTC. This encodes CAISESRSGDYTF.

There are a few counts of this clone. The V gene is TRBV7-9, the J gene TRBJ2-1; 9 bases fit TRBD1. Per the germline V gene, CDR1 is SEHNR and CDR2 is FQNEAQ (reference sequence). The CDR3 extends over 14 amino acids. The trim removed 5 bases at V and 2 bases at J, leaving 1 base unmatched. CDR3 residues: CASSGQGTYNEQFF. The CDR3 DNA reads TGTGCCAGCAGCGGACAGGGGACCTACAATGAGCAGTTCTTC.

The V call is TRBV11-2, the J call TRBJ2-3; D could derive from TRBD1 or TRBD2 (5 bases each). V lost 5 bases and J lost 2, with 17 bases in between. The germline gives CDR1 SGHAT, CDR2 FQNNGV. This CDR3 comprises 16 residues. CDR3 amino acids: CASSRTWGTDTDTQYF. CDR3 nucleotide sequence: TGTGCCAGCAGCCGGACTTGGGGCACCGACACAGATACGCAGTATTTT.

The rearrangement links TRBV28 to TRBJ1-1, with D possibly TRBD1 on 6 matching bases. Germline V gene data show CDR1 as MDHEN and CDR2 as SYDVKM. The CDR3 length is 15 residues. Trimming took off 1 base at V and 2 bases at J, with 11 bases between the two ends. The CDR3 region has the DNA TGTGCCAGCAGTTTATACTGGGGGGCCAACACTGAAGCTTTCTTT. Its translation: CASSLYWGANTEAFF.

This clone was recorded once. The CDR3: CASSGGRDRVYNEQFF. The CDR3 coding sequence is TGCGCCAGCAGTGGGGGACGGGACAGGGTCTACAATGAGCAGTTCTTC. V and J are TRBV10-1 and TRBJ2-1; TRBD1 matches 9 bases. In germline, CDR1 is WNHNN, CDR2 SYGVQD (reference sequence). The CDR3 consists of 16 residues. After removal of 4 bases from V and 3 bases from J, the junction contained 7 bases not matched to a gene.

The genes are TRBV5-1 and TRBJ2-5, with 14 bases matching TRBD2. CDR3 length equals 19 residues. The V gene end was trimmed by 3 bases and the J gene end by 2 bases; junction bases not matched to a gene: 12. Germline V gene sequence: CDR1 SGHRS, CDR2 YFSETQ. The CDR3 coding sequence is TGCGCCAGCAGCTCCCGACTAGCGGGAGGGCCGGGATCACAAGAGACCCAGTACTTC. This encodes CASSSRLAGGPGSQETQYF.

This chain connects TRBV7-9 to TRBJ1-1; D unresolved. CDR3 length: 12 amino acids. Germline CDR1 is SEHNR and CDR2 is FQNEAQ (reference sequence). V was cut by 5 bases and J by 7 bases, with 11 bases left in between. CDR3 DNA: TGTGCCAGCAGCGCTGTCCGGGGTGAAGCTTTCTTT. Encoded protein: CASSAVRGEAFF.

The chain employs TRBV18 and TRBJ1-2; 10 nucleotides agree with TRBD1. The V gene end was trimmed by 3 bases and the J gene end by 8 bases; junction bases not matched to a gene: 6. The CDR3 totals 14 residues. CDR1 is KGHSH and CDR2 is LQKENI in the germline V gene. Here the CDR3 reads CASSPLDRGSGYTF. As DNA, the CDR3 is TGTGCCAGCTCACCGCTGGACAGGGGGTCGGGCTACACCTTC.

The genes are TRBV2 and TRBJ2-2; D gene uncertain. Trimming left V 1 base short and J 3 bases short, with 3 bases between. The CDR3 runs to 13 residues. Germline V gene sequence: CDR1 SNHLY, CDR2 FYNNEI. This CDR3 is CASSEGDTGELFF. CDR3 bases: TGTGCCAGCAGTGAAGGTGACACCGGGGAGCTGTTTTTT.

This sequence joins TRBV19 and TRBJ1-2; 7 bases map to TRBD1. The CDR3 is 13 residues long. Germline trimming cut 8 bases from V and 5 bases from J; bases unmatched to any gene: 8. Per the germline V gene, CDR1 is LNHDA and CDR2 is SQIVND (reference sequence). Written as DNA, the CDR3 is TGTGCCAGTGGATTAGGACAGGAGTATGGCTACACCTTC. This codes for CASGLGQEYGYTF.

The V and J genes are TRBV6-5 and TRBJ1-6; 7 positions agree with TRBD1. CDR1 and CDR2 (germline): MNHEY, SVGAGI. V dropped 6 bases and J dropped 15; count of bases not matched to a gene: 5. The CDR3 contains 11 residues. CDR3 bases: TGTGCCAGCAGGTCGACAGGGCTCCTCCACTTT. Protein: CASRSTGLLHF.

This clone came up once. This chain links TRBV4-1 with TRBJ2-2, with 8 bases lining up with TRBD1. Germline loops: CDR1 MGHRA, CDR2 YSYEKL. The CDR3 covers 17 residues. The V segment lost 4 bases and the J segment 6 bases; nucleotides outside the gene matches: 13. The CDR3 loop is CASSPSPGQAPPGELFF. CDR3 sequence (DNA): TGCGCCAGCAGCCCATCACCGGGACAGGCCCCCCCCGGGGAGCTGTTTTTT.

The rearrangement links TRBV5-6 to TRBJ2-7; D gene unclear. V was trimmed by 1 base and J by 6 bases, leaving 17 bases between them. Germline V gives CDR1 SGHDT, CDR2 YYEEEE. The CDR3 covers 15 residues. CDR3 sequence reads: CASSLMHYRTSEQYF. CDR3 DNA sequence: TGTGCCAGCAGCTTGATGCACTACCGTACGAGCGAGCAGTACTTC.

The rearrangement uses TRBV13 and TRBJ1-1; D perhaps matches TRBD1 (5 bases). CDR1 PRHDT and CDR2 FYEKMQ come from the germline V gene (reference sequence). The CDR3 is 14 amino acids. Trimming pared 2 bases from V and 6 bases from J, leaving 13 bases between. CDR3 in DNA: TGTGCCAGCAGCTTAAGGGGTCGGGACGCTGAAGCTTTCTTT. Translation: CASSLRGRDAEAFF.

A few counts support this clone. The rearrangement uses TRBV21-1 and TRBJ2-2; TRBD1, as called in the table, went unchecked against the DNA. TRBV21-1 is labeled a pseudogene. This CDR3 has 15 residues. Here the CDR3 DNA reads TGTGCCAGCAGCAAAAGGGACAGGGGAACCGGGGAGCTGTTTTTT. Protein: CASSKRDRGTGELFF.

The chain combines TRBV5-1 with TRBJ2-7, with D maybe TRBD2 (5 bases). CDR1 SGHRS and CDR2 YFSETQ come from the germline V gene. The CDR3 is 14 amino acids. Trimming cost V 2 bases and J 6 bases, with 15 bases left between them. The CDR3 DNA is TGCGCCAGCAGCTTTAAACCGGGATTAGGCGAGCAGTACTTC. Its protein product is CASSFKPGLGEQYF.

The CDR3: CAWSVSLPPNEQFF. CDR3 in DNA: TGTGCCTGGAGTGTTAGCCTCCCCCCCAATGAGCAGTTCTTC. This chain links TRBV30 with TRBJ2-1; no clear D. CDR1 is GTSNPN and CDR2 is SVGIG in the germline V gene (reference sequence). Trimming stripped 0 bases from V and 6 bases from J, with 12 bases between. This CDR3 has 14 amino acids.

The genes are TRBV27 and TRBJ2-3; 8 nucleotides align to TRBD1. There are 16 residues in the CDR3. With 4 bases clipped from V and 5 bases from J, the junction kept 11 bases outside the gene matches. The germline V gene encodes CDR1 MNHEY and CDR2 SMNVEV (reference sequence). The CDR3 DNA reads TGTGCCAGCAGTTCCCCGGACAGGGAAGTAGGAGATACGCAGTATTTT. As protein: CASSSPDREVGDTQYF.

Concerning this clone: At the DNA level, this CDR3 is encoded by other sequences in the same sample as well. The V call is TRBV28, the J call TRBJ2-7; D remains unclear. From germline, CDR1 is MDHEN and CDR2 SYDVKM. The CDR3 is made up of 11 amino acids. V was shortened by 3 bases and J by 6 bases, with 6 bases between the two germline ends. The CDR3 bases are TGTGCCAGCAGTTTCCCGGGCGAGCAGTACTTC. Encoded protein: CASSFPGEQYF.

This chain uses TRBV6-1 with TRBJ2-5; D unresolved. V shed 4 bases and J shed 5 bases, with 8 bases lying between them. The CDR3 is 12 residues long. Germline V gene sequence: CDR1 MNHNS, CDR2 SASEGT. The CDR3 spells CASSGSWETQYF. The CDR3 region has the DNA TGTGCCAGCAGTGGGAGTTGGGAGACCCAGTACTTC.

V is TRBV2 and J is TRBJ2-1; the match to TRBD1 covers 9 bases. The germline V gene encodes CDR1 SNHLY and CDR2 FYNNEI. This CDR3 spans 14 amino acids. The trim removed 4 bases at V and 8 bases at J, leaving 6 bases unmatched. CDR3: CASSAGDRGYEQFF. In DNA, the CDR3 is TGTGCCAGCAGTGCAGGAGACAGGGGGTATGAGCAGTTCTTC.

The chain uses TRBV7-9 and TRBJ2-6, with D unclear. Trimming cost V 5 bases and J 1 base, with 6 bases left between them. The germline gives CDR1 SEHNR, CDR2 FQNEAQ (reference sequence). CDR3 length: 14 amino acids. The DNA for the CDR3 is TGTGCCAGCAGCATTCATTCTGGGGCCAACGTCCTGACTTTC. Translating it yields CASSIHSGANVLTF.

The rearrangement uses TRBV28 and TRBJ1-2; a weak D match, TRBD1 (6 bases). Per the germline V gene, CDR1 is MDHEN and CDR2 is SYDVKM. Trimming shortened V by 7 bases and J by 2 bases, and 11 bases separated the two germline ends. The CDR3 covers 13 residues. The CDR3 coding sequence is TGTGCCAGCACCCGTACAGGGAACTATGGCTACACCTTC. This encodes CASTRTGNYGYTF.

The chain links TRBV27 to TRBJ2-5, with a tentative D call TRBD2 (5 bases). This CDR3 has 15 amino acids. Germline V gene sequence: CDR1 MNHEY, CDR2 SMNVEV (reference sequence). V was cut by 4 bases and J by 5 bases, with 17 bases left in between. The CDR3 nucleotides read TGTGCCAGCAGTTCTCGAGCGCGGGCACCTGAGACCCAGTACTTC. Translation gives CASSSRARAPETQYF.

This rearrangement joins TRBV25-1 to TRBJ1-5; D call uncertain. Trimming took off 0 bases at V and 2 bases at J, with 5 bases between the two ends. This CDR3 has 14 amino acids. Germline values: CDR1 MGHDK, CDR2 SYGVNS. The CDR3 spells CASSEYDGNQPQHF. The DNA for the CDR3 is TGTGCCAGCAGTGAATACGACGGCAATCAGCCCCAGCATTTT.

The chain is built from TRBV9 and TRBJ2-1, with a weak D call TRBD2 (6 bases). The CDR3 totals 16 residues. Trimming stripped 4 bases from V and 6 bases from J, with 20 bases between. Germline V gene data show CDR1 as SGDLS and CDR2 as YYNGEE. This CDR3 is CASSHVVSGETNEQFF. CDR3 DNA sequence: TGTGCCAGCAGCCATGTAGTTAGCGGAGAAACCAATGAGCAGTTCTTC. The whole variable domain, filled in from reference TRBV9 and TRBJ2-1, reads DSGVTQTPKHLITATGQRVTLRCSPRSGDLSVYWYQQSLDQGLQFLIQYYNGEERAKGNILERFSAQQFPDLHSELNLSSLELGDSALYFCASSHVVSGETNEQFFGPGTRLTVL.

V is TRBV28 and J is TRBJ2-7; tentatively, D is TRBD2 (5 bases). This CDR3 is 15 amino acids long. CDR1 and CDR2 (germline): MDHEN, SYDVKM. V dropped 1 base and J dropped 2 bases, with 12 bases sitting between them. CDR3 in DNA: TGTGCCAGCAGTTTATATCCGGGAACACCCTACGAGCAGTACTTC. It yields the protein CASSLYPGTPYEQYF. Combining the CDR3 with reference TRBV28 and TRBJ2-7 gives the whole variable domain DVKVTQSSRYLVKRTGEKVFLECVQDMDHENMFWYRQDPGLGLRLIYFSYDVKMKEKGDIPEGYSVSREKKERFSLILESASTNQTSMYLCASSLYPGTPYEQYFGPGTRLTVT.